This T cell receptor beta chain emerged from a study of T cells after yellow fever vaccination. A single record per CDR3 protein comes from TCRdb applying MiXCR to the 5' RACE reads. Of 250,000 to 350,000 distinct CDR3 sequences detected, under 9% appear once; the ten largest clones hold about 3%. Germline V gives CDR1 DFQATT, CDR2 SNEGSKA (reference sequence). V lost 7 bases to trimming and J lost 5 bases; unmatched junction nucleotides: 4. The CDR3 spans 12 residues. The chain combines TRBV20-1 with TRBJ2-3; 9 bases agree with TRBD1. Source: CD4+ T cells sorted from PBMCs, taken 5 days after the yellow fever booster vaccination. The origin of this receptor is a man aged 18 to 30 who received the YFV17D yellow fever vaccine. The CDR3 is CSEQGAGDTQYF. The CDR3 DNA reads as TGCAGTGAACAGGGGGCCGGAGATACGCAGTATTTT.